One sample yielded the 22 T cell receptor beta chains listed below, sequenced in a study of blood T cell repertoires in COVID-19. The method was immunoSEQ multiplex PCR; TCRdb's version includes in-frame clones alone and lacks a portion of them. The sample consists of 300,000 or so clones, about nine tenths of them appearing once. The sequenced material came from peripheral blood. These receptors came from a man between 50 and 59 years old with active or convalescent COVID-19.

The chain recombines TRBV11-2 with TRBJ2-1; TRBD2 agrees at 10 bases. This CDR3 region has 16 residues. Germline CDR1 SGHAT, CDR2 FQNNGV. J lost 6 bases, V lost 4 bases, and 9 bases had no gene match. CDR3 bases: TGTGCCAGCAGCTCCTTGAGGGTAGCGGGGGGCAATGAGCAGTTCTTC. Its translation: CASSSLRVAGGNEQFF. The full variable domain, in which reference TRBV11-2 and TRBJ2-1 provide the parts outside the CDR3, is EAGVAQSPRYKIIEKRQSVAFWCNPISGHATLYWYQQILGQGPKLLIQFQNNGVVDDSQLPKDRFSAERLKGVDSTLKIQPAKLEDSAVYLCASSSLRVAGGNEQFFGPGTRLTVL.

DNA for the CDR3: TGTGCCAGCAGCTTAGGCCTAGCAACTGTGGGCACAGATACGCAGTATTTT. Translation: CASSLGLATVGTDTQYF. The J gene is TRBJ2-3, the V gene TRBV13, with D possibly TRBD2 on 5 matching bases. V lost 0 bases to trimming and J lost 1 base, with 14 bases between them. Per the germline V gene, CDR1 is PRHDT and CDR2 is FYEKMQ (reference sequence). The CDR3 has 17 amino acids.

V and J are TRBV28 and TRBJ1-5; D might be TRBD1 (5 bases). The CDR3 sequence is 15 residues long. CDR1 and CDR2 from the germline V gene are MDHEN and SYDVKM. V was trimmed by 2 bases and J by 2 bases, leaving 10 bases between them. The CDR3 nucleotides read TGTGCCAGCAGTTTAGCGGGGCGCGGCAATCAGCCCCAGCATTTT. Its translation is CASSLAGRGNQPQHF.

The V gene is TRBV3-1 (or the pseudogene TRBV3-2), the J gene TRBJ2-3, with 7 bases lining up with TRBD1. This CDR3 comprises 17 residues. Germline CDR1 LGHDT, CDR2 YNNKEL (reference sequence). J gave up 0 bases and V 4 bases, and 10 bases lay outside the gene matches. CDR3 coding DNA: TGTGCCAGCAGCCCCCGGACAGGCCGGTCTAGCACAGATACGCAGTATTTT. Translating gives CASSPRTGRSSTDTQYF.

With respect to this clone: A much larger clone differs from this one at a single base, so this may be a read error. The sample contains more than one DNA sequence encoding this CDR3. The J gene is TRBJ1-5, the V gene TRBV4-1; 10 bases align to TRBD1. After removal of 1 base from V and 11 bases from J, the junction contained 11 bases not matched to a gene. Germline V gives CDR1 MGHRA, CDR2 YSYEKL. This CDR3 contains 16 residues. The chain's CDR3 is CASSQAFRTGGRAQHF. The CDR3 region has the DNA TGCGCCAGCAGCCAAGCATTCAGGACAGGGGGGCGGGCCCAGCATTTT.

This clone appeared once. The V gene is TRBV7-8, the J gene TRBJ2-1, with D possibly being TRBD2 (5 bases). Per the germline V gene, CDR1 is SGHVS and CDR2 is FQNEAQ. The CDR3 consists of 17 residues. The V gene lost 0 bases and the J gene lost 0 bases, with 12 bases spanning the gap. The CDR3 DNA sequence: TGTGCCAGCAGCTTAGCGCGGGTCTGGAGCTCCTACAATGAGCAGTTCTTC. It codes for CASSLARVWSSYNEQFF.

The genes are TRBV2 and TRBJ2-3; 8 bases match TRBD1. V gave up 3 bases and J gave up 10 bases; unmatched junction bases: 18. This CDR3 is 17 amino acids long. Germline V gene lookup returns CDR1 SNHLY and CDR2 FYNNEI. CDR3 residues: CASSDPDRGTPHIAQYF. The CDR3 DNA reads TGTGCCAGCAGTGACCCCGACAGGGGAACGCCGCACATAGCGCAGTATTTT.

This clone was seen just once. The chain is built from TRBV7-9 and TRBJ1-3; D gene uncertain. Germline CDR1 and CDR2: SEHNR and FQNEAQ (reference sequence). The CDR3 runs to 15 residues. V gave up 1 base and J gave up 0 bases, with 7 bases separating them. CDR3 sequence reads: CASSLDTSSGNTIYF. The CDR3, as DNA: TGTGCCAGCAGCTTAGACACCAGCTCTGGAAACACCATATATTTT.

V gene TRBV5-1 combines with J gene TRBJ2-3; TRBD2 is a possible D gene (5 bases). The germline V and J ends were trimmed by 4 bases and 0 bases, with 12 bases remaining between them. Per germline, CDR1 SGHRS and CDR2 YFSETQ. There are 15 residues in the CDR3. This chain's CDR3 is CASSPRVGSTDTQYF. The DNA of the CDR3 is TGCGCCAGCAGCCCGCGGGTAGGGAGCACAGATACGCAGTATTTT.

The rearrangement links TRBV4-1 to TRBJ2-1; 7 bases are a match to TRBD1. Germline lookup yields CDR1 MGHRA and CDR2 YSYEKL. J gave up 3 bases and V 1 base, and 3 bases lay outside the gene matches. The CDR3 covers 15 residues. The CDR3 region is CASSQVTGVYNEQFF. For the CDR3, the DNA is TGCGCCAGCAGCCAAGTTACAGGGGTCTACAATGAGCAGTTCTTC.

The V gene is TRBV9, the J gene TRBJ1-3; D is perhaps TRBD1 (5 bases). Trimming stripped 3 bases from V and 0 bases from J, with 10 bases between. This CDR3 is built from 15 residues. The germline gives CDR1 SGDLS, CDR2 YYNGEE. The CDR3 DNA sequence: TGTGCCAGCAGCGGCGGGGCCGTCTCTGGAAACACCATATATTTT. It codes for CASSGGAVSGNTIYF.

This chain uses TRBV27 with TRBJ1-2; no definite D call. V lost 5 bases and J 4 bases, leaving 20 bases between the germline ends. Germline loops: CDR1 MNHEY, CDR2 SMNVEV (reference sequence). The CDR3 is made up of 16 amino acids. DNA of the CDR3: TGTGCCAGCAGTGGAGGAATCGGGAGGGATAGCTATGGCTACACCTTC. Its translation: CASSGGIGRDSYGYTF.

V and J are TRBV4-2 and TRBJ2-5; possibly TRBD2 for D (5 bases). The length of the CDR3 is 14 residues. With 2 bases removed from V and 4 bases from J, the gap between germline ends came to 11 bases. From germline, CDR1 is LGHNA and CDR2 YNFKEQ. The CDR3 DNA is TGTGCCAGCAGCCAACTTGATAGCGTAGAGACCCAGTACTTC. This gives the protein CASSQLDSVETQYF.

This clone has more than one count but fewer than ten. The V gene is TRBV20-1, the J gene TRBJ1-2; D ambiguous. The V end lost 6 bases, the J end lost 8 bases, and 10 bases lay between the germline ends. This CDR3 region has 10 residues. From germline, CDR1 is DFQATT and CDR2 SNEGSKA (reference sequence). The chain's CDR3 is CSARSEGYTF. The CDR3 region has the DNA TGCAGTGCCCGTTCGGAGGGCTACACCTTC.

CDR3: CASSVGANTEAFF. In nucleotides, the CDR3 is TGTGCCAGCAGCGTGGGGGCGAACACTGAAGCTTTCTTT. This chain uses TRBV9 with TRBJ1-1; the D gene is possibly TRBD1 (6 bases). The germline V gene encodes CDR1 SGDLS and CDR2 YYNGEE. The CDR3 loop spans 13 amino acids. V lost 2 bases to trimming and J lost 1 base, with 6 bases between them. Using reference TRBV9 and TRBJ1-1 for the parts outside the CDR3, the full variable domain is DSGVTQTPKHLITATGQRVTLRCSPRSGDLSVYWYQQSLDQGLQFLIQYYNGEERAKGNILERFSAQQFPDLHSELNLSSLELGDSALYFCASSVGANTEAFFGQGTRLTVV.

The V and J genes are TRBV7-2 and TRBJ1-2; TRBD1 matches 9 bases. The length of the CDR3 is 15 residues. Germline CDR1 and CDR2: SGHTA and FQGNSA. Trimming at V came to 5 bases and at J to 8 bases, leaving 12 bases not matched to a gene. CDR3 protein: CASSQWDRVSGGYTF. The CDR3 DNA follows: TGTGCCAGCAGCCAATGGGACAGGGTGAGCGGAGGCTACACCTTC.

The chain combines TRBV7-9 with TRBJ1-5; 7 bases match TRBD1. V shed 4 bases and J 5 bases; nucleotides not matched to a gene: 5. Germline values: CDR1 SEHNR, CDR2 FQNEAQ (reference sequence). The length of the CDR3 is 14 residues. The CDR3 DNA follows: TGTGCCAGCAGCTCCCGCCAGGGGGATCAGCCCCAGCATTTT. It codes for CASSSRQGDQPQHF.

This clone has just a few counts. V is TRBV10-2 and J is TRBJ1-1, with 11 bases identical to TRBD1. V lost 4 bases to trimming and J lost 3 bases; unmatched junction nucleotides: 1. This CDR3 region has 14 residues. CDR1 and CDR2 from the germline V gene are WSHSY and SAAADI. DNA for the CDR3: TGCGCCAGCAGTGGGGACAGGGGGGACACTGAAGCTTTCTTT. It is translated as CASSGDRGDTEAFF.

This chain uses TRBV15 with TRBJ1-5, with 10 bases that match TRBD1. Germline CDR1 is LNHNV and CDR2 is YYDKDF (reference sequence). The CDR3 is made up of 16 amino acids. The J segment lost 9 bases and the V segment lost 0 bases, leaving 8 bases of the junction unmatched. The CDR3 nucleotides read TGTGCCACCAGCAGAGAGACAGGGGGCGCATTTGGGCCCCAGCATTTT. It encodes CATSRETGGAFGPQHF.

This rearrangement joins TRBV6-1 to TRBJ1-5; TRBD1 matches 11 bases. The ends lost 2 bases at V and 3 bases at J; junction bases unmatched: 12. Germline-derived CDR1 and CDR2 are MNHNS and SASEGT. The CDR3 is 19 residues long. CDR3 nucleotide sequence: TGTGCCAGCAGTGAACCCCCCGCTGGGACAGGGGGAGTCAATCAGCCCCAGCATTTT. Its protein is CASSEPPAGTGGVNQPQHF.

This chain joins TRBV6-1 and TRBJ1-2; the D gene is possibly TRBD1 (5 bases). V lost 2 bases and J 2 bases, leaving 9 bases between the germline ends. Germline V gene sequence: CDR1 MNHNS, CDR2 SASEGT. The CDR3 has 14 amino acids. DNA of the CDR3: TGTGCCAGCAGTGAACAACAGGCAAACTATGGCTACACCTTC. Translation: CASSEQQANYGYTF.

The chain couples TRBV25-1 to TRBJ2-1, with 9 bases lining up with TRBD2. The CDR3 spans 15 residues. V shed 4 bases and J 5 bases; nucleotides not matched to a gene: 6. The germline V gene has CDR1 MGHDK and CDR2 SYGVNS. CDR3 DNA sequence: TGTGCCAGCAGTGGGTCGGGACTAGCTGACAATGAGCAGTTCTTC. This translates into CASSGSGLADNEQFF.